This T cell receptor beta chain was observed in a study of cytomegalovirus exposure and HLA in healthy donors. Researchers ran the PCR with 60 Vbeta and 13 Jbeta primers. Repertoires were generated with immunoSEQ multiplex PCR, while TCRdb's copy carries only in-frame clones and drops some. The table shows about 140,000 clones, with roughly three quarters occurring only once. Whereas donors were nominally healthy upon sampling, unrecorded immune exposures were probable. Points from the study as a whole: Across donors, most TCRs were seen rarely, yet some public ones were widespread. Judged likely to be a sequencing artifact was a cluster of highly shared sequence variants.

Trimming removed 3 bases at V and 7 bases at J, with 13 bases between. The germline CDR1 and CDR2 sequences are SGHVS and FQNEAQ. The CDR3 loop spans 14 amino acids. About this clone itself: The antigen is unknown.

The clonotype originates from a woman aged 45-65 years in good health and CMV-seronegative. Input material: PBMCs. V usage is TRBV7-8 and J usage is TRBJ1-5, with D unresolved. The CDR3, as DNA: TGTGCCAGCAGCTTTCAACGACCGGGACAGCCCCAGCATTTT. Protein sequence: CASSFQRPGQPQHF.